Following are 26 T cell receptor beta chains from one sample sequenced in a study of blood T cell repertoires in COVID-19. The assay was immunoSEQ multiplex PCR, and TCRdb's table has in-frame clones only and misses some. The profile covers about 20,000 clones, with more than 80% appearing a single time and about 3.9% taken by the ten largest. Sequenced input: peripheral blood. The receptors here all came from a human donor in a cohort sampled during active COVID-19.

V usage is TRBV6-6 and J usage is TRBJ1-5; possible D gene TRBD1, 6 bases. The CDR3 is made up of 14 amino acids. Trimming took 4 bases from V and 0 from J, leaving 7 bases between them. Germline CDR1 and CDR2: MNHNY and SVGAGI (reference sequence). The CDR3 loop reads CASSLQGSNQPQHF. CDR3 coding DNA: TGTGCCAGCAGTTTACAGGGTAGCAATCAGCCCCAGCATTTT.

V and J are TRBV19 and TRBJ1-3; D is unclear. This CDR3 region has 13 residues. The germline V and J ends were trimmed by 10 bases and 0 bases, with 10 bases remaining between them. The germline CDR1 and CDR2 sequences are LNHDA and SQIVND (reference sequence). DNA for the CDR3: TGTGCCATCGCGAACCCCTCTGGAAACACCATATATTTT. Translating it yields CAIANPSGNTIYF.

This chain connects TRBV9 to TRBJ2-2; D perhaps matches TRBD2 (6 bases). Trimming took 0 bases from V and 0 from J, leaving 6 bases between them. This CDR3 contains 15 residues. Germline values: CDR1 SGDLS, CDR2 YYNGEE. CDR3 sequence (DNA): TGTGCCAGCAGCGTAGGGGGGGCGAACACCGGGGAGCTGTTTTTT. Amino acid sequence: CASSVGGANTGELFF.

This chain links TRBV11-3 with TRBJ2-1; no reliable D call. The CDR3 runs to 17 residues. Germline CDR1 SGHNT, CDR2 YENEEA. V lost 1 base and J 7 bases, leaving 20 bases between the germline ends. CDR3 amino acids: CASSLGPPGLASNEQFF. The CDR3 DNA reads as TGTGCCAGCAGCTTAGGTCCCCCAGGTTTGGCAAGTAATGAGCAGTTCTTC.

The chain recombines TRBV7-9 with TRBJ1-1; D is unclear. Germline V gene sequence: CDR1 SEHNR, CDR2 FQNEAQ (reference sequence). Trimming cost V 5 bases and J 0 bases, with 7 bases left between them. This CDR3 is built from 13 residues. The CDR3 coding sequence is TGTGCCAGCAGCCCCACAGTGAACACTGAAGCTTTCTTT. Translation: CASSPTVNTEAFF.

CDR3 amino acids: CATSRLTGTSGGAGSEQFF. CDR3 in DNA: TGTGCCACCAGCAGATTGACCGGGACTAGCGGGGGGGCAGGGTCGGAGCAGTTCTTC. The V call is TRBV15, the J call TRBJ2-1, with 16 bases that match TRBD2. The V gene's germline CDR1 is LNHNV and CDR2 YYDKDF (reference sequence). J gave up 10 bases and V 2 bases, and 14 bases lay outside the gene matches. This CDR3 comprises 19 residues.

The V call is TRBV7-8, the J call TRBJ1-1; D remains ambiguous. V lost 0 bases to trimming and J lost 4 bases, with 6 bases between them. This CDR3 is built from 13 residues. The germline V gene encodes CDR1 SGHVS and CDR2 FQNEAQ. CDR3 DNA sequence: TGTGCCAGCAGCTTAGCCCTGAGCACTGAAGCTTTCTTT. Its protein product is CASSLALSTEAFF.

The chain combines TRBV30 with TRBJ2-1; a possible D gene is TRBD2 (5 bases). Germline-derived CDR1 and CDR2 are GTSNPN and SVGIG (reference sequence). Trimming left V 0 bases short and J 7 bases short, with 19 bases between. This CDR3 has 16 amino acids. Here the CDR3 DNA reads TGTGCCTGGAGTGTAGGTCAACTAGTTAACCCTAATGAGCAGTTCTTC. Its translation is CAWSVGQLVNPNEQFF.

V and J are TRBV4-3 and TRBJ1-2; TRBD1 agrees at 9 bases. Trimming took 1 base from V and 2 from J; bases not matched to a gene: 5. The CDR3 is made up of 16 amino acids. From germline, CDR1 is LGHNA and CDR2 YSLEER. CDR3 protein: CASSQVGTGTNYGYTF. For the CDR3, the DNA is TGCGCCAGCAGCCAAGTGGGGACAGGGACGAACTATGGCTACACCTTC.

The V gene is TRBV18, the J gene TRBJ1-4; maybe TRBD1 (5 bases). CDR1 KGHSH and CDR2 LQKENI come from the germline V gene. V lost 3 bases to trimming and J lost 5 bases, with 13 bases between them. The CDR3 loop spans 15 amino acids. The CDR3 region is CASSPRAGWNEKLFF. CDR3 in DNA: TGTGCCAGCTCACCCCGGGCAGGGTGGAATGAAAAACTGTTTTTT.

The chain is built from TRBV19 and TRBJ2-4, with 11 bases aligning to TRBD1. Germline V gene data show CDR1 as LNHDA and CDR2 as SQIVND (reference sequence). The J segment lost 0 bases and the V segment lost 4 bases, leaving 17 bases of the junction unmatched. The CDR3 sequence is 21 residues long. This chain's CDR3 is CASSTIGAGTGGWEAKNIQYF. Written as DNA, the CDR3 is TGTGCCAGTAGTACTATAGGAGCCGGGACAGGGGGTTGGGAAGCCAAAAACATTCAGTACTTC.

The chain carries TRBV14 and TRBJ2-3, with TRBD1 matching 11 bases. CDR3 length: 16 residues. The germline V gene encodes CDR1 SGHDN and CDR2 FVKESK. The V gene end was trimmed by 3 bases and the J gene end by 3 bases; junction bases not matched to a gene: 5. This CDR3 reads CASSHWTGGLTDTQYF. The CDR3 coding sequence is TGTGCCAGCAGCCATTGGACAGGGGGCCTTACAGATACGCAGTATTTT. Based on the CDR3 plus reference TRBV14 and TRBJ2-3, the full variable domain is EAGVTQFPSHSVIEKGQTVTLRCDPISGHDNLYWYRRVMGKEIKFLLHFVKESKQDESGMPNNRFLAERTGGTYSTLKVQPAELEDSGVYFCASSHWTGGLTDTQYFGPGTRLTVL.

This chain connects TRBV11-3 to TRBJ2-1; 9 nucleotides line up with TRBD2. Germline-derived CDR1 and CDR2 are SGHNT and YENEEA. Trimming removed 3 bases from V and 5 bases from J; junction bases left unmatched: 2. The CDR3 contains 14 residues. The CDR3 sequence is CASSLGLANNEQFF. The CDR3 bases are TGTGCCAGCAGCTTGGGACTAGCTAACAATGAGCAGTTCTTC.

This rearrangement joins TRBV3-1 (or the pseudogene TRBV3-2) to TRBJ2-3, with 16 bases matching TRBD2. There are 22 residues in the CDR3. The ends lost 0 bases at V and 5 bases at J; junction bases unmatched: 17. Germline V CDR1 and CDR2: LGHDT, YNNKEL (reference sequence). CDR3 nucleotides: TGTGCCAGCAGCCAAGATAGGGAGGGACTAGCGGGAGGGATTTTTTCGAAAGATACGCAGTATTTT. Translated: CASSQDREGLAGGIFSKDTQYF.

A note on this clone: Other nucleotide sequences in the sample specify the same CDR3. The V call is TRBV5-1, the J call TRBJ1-1, with 9 nucleotides matching TRBD1. With 3 bases clipped from V and 2 bases from J, the junction kept 2 bases outside the gene matches. The CDR3 is 14 residues long. Germline assignment: CDR1 SGHRS and CDR2 YFSETQ. The CDR3 bases are TGCGCCAGCAGCTCGGGACAGGGCAACACTGAAGCTTTCTTT. Translated, it gives CASSSGQGNTEAFF.

The rearrangement uses TRBV2 and TRBJ2-3; 8 nucleotides line up with TRBD1. This CDR3 has 15 residues. V shed 5 bases and J 1 base; nucleotides not matched to a gene: 5. The germline V gene encodes CDR1 SNHLY and CDR2 FYNNEI. The CDR3 DNA follows: TGTGCCAGCAGTAGACAGGGGTCAGGCACAGATACGCAGTATTTT. It encodes CASSRQGSGTDTQYF.

The chain couples TRBV7-8 to TRBJ2-1; TRBD2 agrees at 10 bases. Germline V gene data show CDR1 as SGHVS and CDR2 as FQNEAQ. V gave up 5 bases and J gave up 6 bases; unmatched junction bases: 7. This CDR3 has 15 residues. CDR3 in amino acids: CASSPSLAGVNEQFF. The CDR3 region has the DNA TGTGCCAGCAGCCCCTCCCTAGCGGGGGTCAATGAGCAGTTCTTC.

This clone showed up just once. This chain uses TRBV11-2 with TRBJ1-6, with D unresolved. The CDR3 has 13 amino acids. Trimming took off 4 bases at V and 9 bases at J, with 10 bases between the two ends. Germline V CDR1 and CDR2: SGHAT, FQNNGV. CDR3 residues: CASSYPGSSPLHF. The CDR3 region has the DNA TGTGCCAGCAGCTACCCGGGTTCTTCACCCCTCCACTTT.

The chain's CDR3 is CASSHDRGRDNEQFF. Written as DNA, the CDR3 is TGCGCCAGCAGCCATGACAGGGGGAGGGACAATGAGCAGTTCTTC. This chain connects TRBV4-1 to TRBJ2-1, with 9 bases aligning to TRBD1. From germline, CDR1 is MGHRA and CDR2 YSYEKL. V was pared by 3 bases and J by 5 bases, with 5 bases of the junction left unmatched. This CDR3 is built from 15 residues.

The gene calls are TRBV10-2 and TRBJ2-1; 7 positions match TRBD1. The CDR3 loop spans 18 amino acids. Per the germline V gene, CDR1 is WSHSY and CDR2 is SAAADI. Germline trimming cut 0 bases from V and 0 bases from J; bases unmatched to any gene: 8. CDR3 bases: TGCGCCAGCAGTGAGTCTCTGAGGGGGCGCGGCTCCTACAATGAGCAGTTCTTC. It translates to CASSESLRGRGSYNEQFF.

Remarks on this clone: In the same sample, other DNA sequences code for this CDR3. The J gene is TRBJ2-3, the V gene TRBV6-4; D not resolved. This CDR3 spans 13 amino acids. Per the germline V gene, CDR1 is MRHNA and CDR2 is SNTAGT. Trimming left V 4 bases short and J 2 bases short, with 7 bases between. CDR3 amino acids: CASSARYTDTQYF. In DNA, the CDR3 is TGTGCCAGCAGTGCTAGATACACAGATACGCAGTATTTT.

This chain's CDR3 is CASSLRQDWQPQHF. As DNA, the CDR3 is TGTGCCAGCAGCTTAAGACAGGATTGGCAGCCCCAGCATTTT. The J gene is TRBJ1-5, the V gene TRBV7-2; TRBD1 is a possible D gene (6 bases). The V end lost 2 bases, the J end lost 7 bases, and 12 bases lay between the germline ends. The CDR3 contains 14 residues. Germline V gene sequence: CDR1 SGHTA, CDR2 FQGNSA.

The rearrangement uses TRBV18 and TRBJ1-2; TRBD1 matches at 9 bases. Germline V gene sequence: CDR1 KGHSH, CDR2 LQKENI. The CDR3 is 15 residues long. V shed 3 bases and J 2 bases; nucleotides not matched to a gene: 4. The CDR3 nucleotides are TGTGCCAGCTCACCGGGGACAGGGCCGAACTATGGCTACACCTTC. This sequence encodes CASSPGTGPNYGYTF.

This chain joins TRBV5-1 and TRBJ2-3, with 8 bases aligning to TRBD2. Germline V CDR1 and CDR2: SGHRS, YFSETQ. V dropped 4 bases and J dropped 3; count of bases not matched to a gene: 13. The CDR3 is made up of 17 amino acids. The CDR3 sequence: CASSPLGGSGGTDTQYF. Here the CDR3 DNA reads TGCGCCAGCAGCCCCCTCGGCGGGAGCGGGGGTACAGATACGCAGTATTTT.

The chain links TRBV5-1 to TRBJ1-6, with 9 positions matching TRBD1. Germline lookup yields CDR1 SGHRS and CDR2 YFSETQ. The CDR3 covers 14 residues. V shed 3 bases, J shed 9 bases, and the junction held 4 bases outside the gene matches. CDR3 DNA: TGCGCCAGCAGCTCGGGACAGGGTACTTCACCCCTCCACTTT. Translated: CASSSGQGTSPLHF.

The chain combines TRBV6-5 with TRBJ1-1; 10 nucleotides match TRBD1. The CDR3 extends over 14 amino acids. V lost 9 bases and J lost 8; bases outside the gene matches: 12. CDR1 is MNHEY, CDR2 SVGAGI, per germline. As DNA, the CDR3 is TGTGCCAGTCATAGACCGGGACAGGGGTTAGAAGCTTTCTTT. Translated, it gives CASHRPGQGLEAFF.